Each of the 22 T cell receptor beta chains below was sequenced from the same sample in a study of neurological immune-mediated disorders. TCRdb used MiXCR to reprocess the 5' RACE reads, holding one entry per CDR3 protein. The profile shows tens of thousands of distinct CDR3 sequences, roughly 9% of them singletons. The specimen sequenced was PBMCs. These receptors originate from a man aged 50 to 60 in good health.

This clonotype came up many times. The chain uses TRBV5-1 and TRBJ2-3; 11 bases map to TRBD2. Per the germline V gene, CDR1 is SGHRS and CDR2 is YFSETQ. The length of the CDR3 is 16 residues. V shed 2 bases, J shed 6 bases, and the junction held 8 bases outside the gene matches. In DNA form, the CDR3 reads TGCGCCAGCAGCTTTCCTAGCGGGGGGCGCGTGGATACGCAGTATTTT. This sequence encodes CASSFPSGGRVDTQYF.

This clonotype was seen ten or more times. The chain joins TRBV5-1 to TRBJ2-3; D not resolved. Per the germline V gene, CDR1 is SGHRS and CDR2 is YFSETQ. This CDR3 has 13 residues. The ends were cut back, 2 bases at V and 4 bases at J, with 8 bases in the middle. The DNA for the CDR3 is TGCGCCAGCAGCTTCACCGGATCAGATACGCAGTATTTT. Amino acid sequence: CASSFTGSDTQYF.

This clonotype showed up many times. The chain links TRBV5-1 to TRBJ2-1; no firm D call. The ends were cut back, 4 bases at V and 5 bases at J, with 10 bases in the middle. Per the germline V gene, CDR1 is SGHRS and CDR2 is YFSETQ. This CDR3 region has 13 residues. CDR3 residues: CASSAYRDNEQFF. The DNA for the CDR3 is TGCGCCAGCAGCGCCTACAGAGACAATGAGCAGTTCTTC.

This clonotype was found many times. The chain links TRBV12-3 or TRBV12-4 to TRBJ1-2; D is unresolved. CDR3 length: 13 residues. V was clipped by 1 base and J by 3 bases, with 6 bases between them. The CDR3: CASSLGGDYGYTF. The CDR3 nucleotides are TGTGCCAGCAGTTTAGGGGGAGACTATGGCTACACCTTC.

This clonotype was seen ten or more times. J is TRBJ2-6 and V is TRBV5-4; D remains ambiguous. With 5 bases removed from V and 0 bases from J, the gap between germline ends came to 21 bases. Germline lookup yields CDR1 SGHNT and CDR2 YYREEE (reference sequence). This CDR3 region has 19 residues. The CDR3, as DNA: TGTGCCAGCAGTTATCCTAGGGTTAGCAAAATCTCTGGGGCCAACGTCCTGACTTTC. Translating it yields CASSYPRVSKISGANVLTF.

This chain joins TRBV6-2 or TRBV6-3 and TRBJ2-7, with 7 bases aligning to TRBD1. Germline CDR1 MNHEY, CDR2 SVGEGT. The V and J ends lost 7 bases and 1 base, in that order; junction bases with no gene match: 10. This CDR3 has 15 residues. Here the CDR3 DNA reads TGTGCCAGCAAGACCGACACAGGGGCGTCCTACGAGCAGTACTTC. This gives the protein CASKTDTGASYEQYF.

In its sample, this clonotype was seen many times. This CDR3 reads CASSKLTSGTETQYF. The CDR3 bases are TGTGCCAGCAGCAAATTAACTAGCGGGACAGAGACCCAGTACTTC. V usage is TRBV9 and J usage is TRBJ2-5; 10 positions match TRBD2. Germline V gene lookup returns CDR1 SGDLS and CDR2 YYNGEE. V dropped 4 bases and J dropped 4; count of bases not matched to a gene: 7. CDR3 length equals 15 residues.

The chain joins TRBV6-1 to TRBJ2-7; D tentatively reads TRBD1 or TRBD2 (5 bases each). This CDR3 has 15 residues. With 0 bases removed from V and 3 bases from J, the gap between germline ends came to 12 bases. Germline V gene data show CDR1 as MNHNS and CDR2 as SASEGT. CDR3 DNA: TGTGCCAGCAGTGAAGCGGGGACCGCCGTCTACGAGCAGTACTTC. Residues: CASSEAGTAVYEQYF.

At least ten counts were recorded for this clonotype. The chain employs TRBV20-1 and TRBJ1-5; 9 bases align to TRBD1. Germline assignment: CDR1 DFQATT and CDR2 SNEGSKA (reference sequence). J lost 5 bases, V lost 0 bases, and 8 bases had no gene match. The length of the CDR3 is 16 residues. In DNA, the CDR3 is TGCAGTGCTAGAGATTCTGGGACAGGGCCCCATCAGCCCCAGCATTTT. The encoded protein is CSARDSGTGPHQPQHF.

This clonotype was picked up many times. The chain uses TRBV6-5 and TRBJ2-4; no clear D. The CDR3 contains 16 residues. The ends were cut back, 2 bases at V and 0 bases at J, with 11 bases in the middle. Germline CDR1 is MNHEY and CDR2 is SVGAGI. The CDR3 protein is CASSYDYDRAKNIQYF. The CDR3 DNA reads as TGTGCCAGCAGTTACGATTACGACCGAGCCAAAAACATTCAGTACTTC.

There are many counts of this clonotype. The CDR3 region is CSVESVGSGQFF. In DNA form, the CDR3 reads TGCAGCGTTGAATCGGTGGGCTCTGGGCAGTTCTTC. The chain couples TRBV29-1 to TRBJ2-1; D unclear. The V end lost 2 bases, the J end lost 12 bases, and 14 bases lay between the germline ends. This CDR3 is built from 12 residues. Per the germline V gene, CDR1 is SQVTM and CDR2 is ANQGSEA.

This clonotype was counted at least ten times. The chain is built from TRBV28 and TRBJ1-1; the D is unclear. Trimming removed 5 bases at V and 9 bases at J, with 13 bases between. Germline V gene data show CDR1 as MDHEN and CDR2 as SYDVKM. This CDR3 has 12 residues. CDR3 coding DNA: TGTGCCAGCAGTACTCCGGCGAGGCAAGCTTTCTTT. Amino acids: CASSTPARQAFF.

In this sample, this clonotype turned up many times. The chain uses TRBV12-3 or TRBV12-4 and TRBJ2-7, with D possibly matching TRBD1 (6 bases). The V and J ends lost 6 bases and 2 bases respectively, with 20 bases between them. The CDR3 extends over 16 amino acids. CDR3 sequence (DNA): TGTGCCAGCAGCGTAGGAAACAGGGAGCGCACCTACGAGCAGTACTTC. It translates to CASSVGNRERTYEQYF.

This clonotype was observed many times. CDR3 DNA sequence: TGTGCCAGCATCGTCGGGGGGGAAATAGATACGCAGTATTTT. Its protein is CASIVGGEIDTQYF. The chain carries TRBV6-1 and TRBJ2-3, with TRBD2 matching 8 bases. The J segment lost 5 bases and the V segment lost 7 bases, leaving 8 bases of the junction unmatched. CDR1 is MNHNS and CDR2 is SASEGT in the germline V gene. The CDR3 consists of 14 residues.

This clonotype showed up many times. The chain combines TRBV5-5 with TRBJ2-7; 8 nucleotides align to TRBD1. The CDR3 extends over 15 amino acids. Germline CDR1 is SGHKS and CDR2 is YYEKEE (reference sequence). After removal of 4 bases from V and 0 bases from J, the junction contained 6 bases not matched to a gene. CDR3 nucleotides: TGTGCCAGCAGCCTAGGGACAGGAGCCTCCTACGAGCAGTACTTC. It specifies CASSLGTGASYEQYF. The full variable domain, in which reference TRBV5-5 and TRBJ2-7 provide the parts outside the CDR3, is DAGVTQSPTHLIKTRGQQVTLRCSPISGHKSVSWYQQVLGQGPQFIFQYYEKEERGRGNFPDRFSARQFPNYSSELNVNALLLGDSALYLCASSLGTGASYEQYFGPGTRLTVT.

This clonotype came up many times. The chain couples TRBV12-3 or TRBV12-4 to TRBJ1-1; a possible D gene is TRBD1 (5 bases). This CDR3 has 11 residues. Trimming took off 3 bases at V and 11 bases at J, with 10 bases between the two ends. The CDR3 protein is CASSFGRGAFF. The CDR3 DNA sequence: TGTGCCAGCAGTTTTGGGAGGGGTGCTTTCTTT.

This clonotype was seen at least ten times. The chain's CDR3 is CASKGGGLYNEQFF. DNA of the CDR3: TGTGCCAGCAAGGGGGGAGGGTTGTACAATGAGCAGTTCTTC. V usage is TRBV2 and J usage is TRBJ2-1, with a possible D match to TRBD2 (7 bases). CDR3 length: 14 amino acids. Trimming shortened V by 7 bases and J by 4 bases, and 14 bases separated the two germline ends. Germline CDR1 reads SNHLY; CDR2 reads FYNNEI.

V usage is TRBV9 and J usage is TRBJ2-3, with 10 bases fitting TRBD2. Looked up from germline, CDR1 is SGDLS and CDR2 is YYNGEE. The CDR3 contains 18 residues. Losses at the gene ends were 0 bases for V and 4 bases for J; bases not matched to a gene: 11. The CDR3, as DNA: TGTGCCAGCAGCGTAGACCTAGTACTAGCGGGGATCCCAGATACGCAGTATTTT. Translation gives CASSVDLVLAGIPDTQYF.

CDR3 protein: CASSILRGGSYNEQFF. The DNA of the CDR3 is TGTGCCAGTAGTATTTTGCGGGGGGGCTCCTACAATGAGCAGTTCTTC. The chain links TRBV19 to TRBJ2-1, with 9 bases lining up with TRBD2. The CDR3 contains 16 residues. V was pared by 3 bases and J by 0 bases, with 3 bases of the junction left unmatched. Germline V gene sequence: CDR1 LNHDA, CDR2 SQIVND (reference sequence). The entire variable domain, with the rest obtained from reference TRBV19 and TRBJ2-1, is as follows: DGGITQSPKYLFRKEGQNVTLSCEQNLNHDAMYWYRQDPGQGLRLIYYSQIVNDFQKGDIAEGYSVSREKKESFPLTVTSAQKNPTAFYLCASSILRGGSYNEQFFGPGTRLTVL.

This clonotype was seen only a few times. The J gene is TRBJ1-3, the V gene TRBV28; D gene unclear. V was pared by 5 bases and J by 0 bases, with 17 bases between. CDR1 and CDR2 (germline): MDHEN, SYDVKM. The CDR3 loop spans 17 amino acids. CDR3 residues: CASSPHSSVGSGNTIYF. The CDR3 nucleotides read TGTGCCAGCAGTCCCCATTCCTCGGTTGGCTCTGGAAACACCATATATTTT. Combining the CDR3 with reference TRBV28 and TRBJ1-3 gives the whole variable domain DVKVTQSSRYLVKRTGEKVFLECVQDMDHENMFWYRQDPGLGLRLIYFSYDVKMKEKGDIPEGYSVSREKKERFSLILESASTNQTSMYLCASSPHSSVGSGNTIYFGEGSWLTVV.

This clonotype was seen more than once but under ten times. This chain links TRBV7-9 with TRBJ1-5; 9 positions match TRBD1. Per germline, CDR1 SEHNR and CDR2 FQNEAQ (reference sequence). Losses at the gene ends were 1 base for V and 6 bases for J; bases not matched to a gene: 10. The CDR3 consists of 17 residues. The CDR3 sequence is CASSLEEGTGFSQPQHF. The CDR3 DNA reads TGTGCCAGCAGCTTAGAGGAGGGGACAGGGTTCAGTCAGCCCCAGCATTTT.

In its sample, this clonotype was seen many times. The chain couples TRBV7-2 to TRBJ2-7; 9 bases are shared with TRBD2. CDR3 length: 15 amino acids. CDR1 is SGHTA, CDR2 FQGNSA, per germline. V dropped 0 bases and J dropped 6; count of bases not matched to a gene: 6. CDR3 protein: CASSLASGGLGEQYF. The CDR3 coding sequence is TGTGCCAGCAGCTTAGCTAGCGGGGGACTCGGCGAGCAGTACTTC.